The rows below give T cell receptor beta chains drawn from one sample of a study of cytomegalovirus exposure and HLA in healthy donors. Produced via immunoSEQ multiplex PCR; TCRdb's table is partial and in-frame only. Of 160,000 or so clones in the sample, roughly 80% are singletons; the top ten hold 4% to 5%. The specimen sequenced was PBMCs. All receptors derive from a young woman in good health and CMV-seropositive. The CDR3 runs from the conserved cysteine through the conserved F or W. A D gene is named only where the DNA matches it firmly. The size entry is marked missing in some rows and otherwise reads once, few, many or a size class.

J gene: TRBJ2-7; V gene: TRBV4-3; D gene: TRBD1; clone size: .; CDR3 protein: CASSQSPGQGIREQYF; CDR3 DNA: TGCGCCAGCAGCCAAAGTCCCGGACAGGGAATCCGCGAGCAGTACTTC
J gene: TRBJ1-1; V gene: TRBV6-1; D gene: .; clone size: .; CDR3 protein: CASSAQGRSEAFF; CDR3 DNA: TGTGCCAGCAGTGCACAGGGTAGATCTGAAGCTTTCTTT
J gene: TRBJ2-1; V gene: TRBV30; D gene: .; clone size: .; CDR3 protein: CAWSPPGFTYNEQFF; CDR3 DNA: TGTGCCTGGAGTCCCCCAGGGTTCACCTACAATGAGCAGTTCTTC
J gene: TRBJ1-5; V gene: TRBV7-8; D gene: .; clone size: .; CDR3 protein: CASSWTSNQPQHF; CDR3 DNA: TGTGCCAGCAGTTGGACAAGCAATCAGCCCCAGCATTTT
J gene: TRBJ2-2; V gene: TRBV27; D gene: TRBD1; clone size: .; CDR3 protein: CASSWDREDTGELFF; CDR3 DNA: TGTGCCAGCAGTTGGGACAGGGAGGACACCGGGGAGCTGTTTTTT
J gene: TRBJ1-6; V gene: TRBV27; D gene: TRBD1; clone size: .; CDR3 protein: CASSQGQGPPESPLHF; CDR3 DNA: TGTGCCAGCAGTCAGGGACAGGGACCGCCGGAATCACCCCTCCACTTT
J gene: TRBJ2-5; V gene: TRBV9; D gene: TRBD2; clone size: .; CDR3 protein: CASSVGAGGGAGETQYF; CDR3 DNA: TGTGCCAGCAGCGTAGGGGCTGGCGGGGGAGCGGGGGAGACCCAGTACTTC
J gene: TRBJ1-4; V gene: TRBV7-9; D gene: TRBD1; clone size: .; CDR3 protein: CASSVVERDRKNEKLFF; CDR3 DNA: TGTGCCAGCAGCGTCGTAGAAAGGGACAGAAAGAATGAAAAACTGTTTTTT
J gene: TRBJ2-5; V gene: TRBV7-7; D gene: .; clone size: .; CDR3 protein: CASSLGGEGETQYF; CDR3 DNA: TGTGCCAGCAGCTTAGGGGGTGAGGGCGAGACCCAGTACTTC
J gene: TRBJ1-1; V gene: TRBV5-4; D gene: TRBD1; clone size: .; CDR3 protein: CASSTPDRTADFEAFF; CDR3 DNA: TGTGCCAGCAGCACGCCGGACAGGACGGCGGACTTCGAAGCTTTCTTT
J gene: TRBJ2-2; V gene: TRBV28; D gene: TRBD1; clone size: few; CDR3 protein: CASSLGTGSTGELFF; CDR3 DNA: TGTGCCAGCAGTTTAGGGACAGGATCCACCGGGGAGCTGTTTTTT
J gene: TRBJ2-3; V gene: TRBV7-9; D gene: TRBD2; clone size: .; CDR3 protein: CASSLVEIAGPSFTDTQYF; CDR3 DNA: TGTGCCAGCAGCTTAGTGGAAATAGCGGGGCCCAGCTTCACAGATACGCAGTATTTT
J gene: TRBJ1-3; V gene: TRBV7-9; D gene: .; clone size: .; CDR3 protein: CASSPLAASSGNTIYF; CDR3 DNA: TGTGCCAGCAGCCCTTTGGCGGCCAGCTCTGGAAACACCATATATTTT
J gene: TRBJ1-5; V gene: TRBV7-2; D gene: TRBD1; clone size: .; CDR3 protein: CASSQLTGANQPQHF; CDR3 DNA: TGTGCCAGCAGCCAACTTACAGGGGCGAATCAGCCCCAGCATTTT
J gene: TRBJ1-1; V gene: TRBV7-9; D gene: TRBD1; clone size: once; CDR3 protein: CASSLWGQMNTEAFF; CDR3 DNA: TGTGCCAGCAGCTTATGGGGACAGATGAACACTGAAGCTTTCTTT
J gene: TRBJ1-4; V gene: TRBV7-9; D gene: .; clone size: .; CDR3 protein: CASSSPMTGQLEKLFF; CDR3 DNA: TGTGCCAGCAGCTCCCCAATGACAGGTCAATTGGAAAAACTGTTTTTT
J gene: TRBJ1-3; V gene: TRBV7-9; D gene: .; clone size: .; CDR3 protein: CASSLGSSSSGNTIYF; CDR3 DNA: TGTGCCAGCAGCTTGGGCAGTTCGAGCTCTGGAAACACCATATATTTT
J gene: TRBJ1-2; V gene: TRBV11-1; D gene: TRBD1; clone size: .; CDR3 protein: CASSPGQGARGYTF; CDR3 DNA: TGTGCCAGCAGCCCGGGACAGGGGGCGAGAGGCTACACCTTC
J gene: TRBJ2-6; V gene: TRBV5-4; D gene: TRBD1; clone size: .; CDR3 protein: CASSYDRGEANVLTF; CDR3 DNA: TGTGCCAGCAGCTATGACAGGGGTGAGGCCAACGTCCTGACTTTC
J gene: TRBJ2-2; V gene: TRBV7-2; D gene: TRBD2; clone size: .; CDR3 protein: CASSFYGSGGYGELFF; CDR3 DNA: TGTGCCAGCAGCTTTTATGGAAGCGGGGGATACGGGGAGCTGTTTTTT
J gene: TRBJ2-3; V gene: TRBV2; D gene: TRBD2; clone size: .; CDR3 protein: CASQRGDSTDTQYF; CDR3 DNA: TGTGCCAGCCAACGGGGGGACAGCACAGATACGCAGTATTTT
J gene: TRBJ1-1; V gene: TRBV7-9; D gene: TRBD1; clone size: .; CDR3 protein: CASSRGTGGNTEAFF; CDR3 DNA: TGTGCCAGCAGCAGAGGGACAGGGGGCAACACTGAAGCTTTCTTT
J gene: TRBJ2-7; V gene: TRBV25-1; D gene: TRBD2; clone size: few; CDR3 protein: CASSSPTGGRMGEQYF; CDR3 DNA: TGTGCCAGCAGTTCCCCCACGGGGGGAAGAATGGGCGAGCAGTACTTC
J gene: TRBJ1-1; V gene: TRBV27; D gene: .; clone size: once; CDR3 protein: CASMGGGGDPSEAFF; CDR3 DNA: TGTGCCAGCATGGGAGGGGGGGGCGACCCCTCTGAAGCTTTCTTT
J gene: TRBJ1-1; V gene: TRBV7-2; D gene: .; clone size: .; CDR3 protein: CASSLGLAGIPEAFF; CDR3 DNA: TGTGCCAGCAGCTTAGGTCTGGCGGGGATCCCTGAAGCTTTCTTT
J gene: TRBJ2-7; V gene: TRBV6-5; D gene: TRBD2; clone size: .; CDR3 protein: CASSRGGGGYEQYF; CDR3 DNA: TGTGCCAGCAGCCGGGGGGGAGGCGGCTACGAGCAGTACTTC
J gene: TRBJ1-1; V gene: TRBV5-4; D gene: .; clone size: .; CDR3 protein: CASRAGNTEAFF; CDR3 DNA: TGTGCCAGCAGGGCGGGGAACACTGAAGCTTTCTTT
J gene: TRBJ2-7; V gene: TRBV6-1; D gene: .; clone size: .; CDR3 protein: CASRGTGFGQQYF; CDR3 DNA: TGTGCCAGCCGAGGAACAGGGTTTGGACAGCAGTACTTC
J gene: TRBJ2-6; V gene: TRBV6-1; D gene: TRBD1; clone size: .; CDR3 protein: CASSGRTGSILSGANVLTF; CDR3 DNA: TGTGCCAGCAGTGGCCGGACAGGGAGTATCCTCTCTGGGGCCAACGTCCTGACTTTC
J gene: TRBJ1-2; V gene: TRBV30; D gene: TRBD1; clone size: few; CDR3 protein: CALKGTGARSGYTF; CDR3 DNA: TGTGCCCTGAAGGGGACAGGGGCAAGGTCGGGCTACACCTTC
J gene: TRBJ2-3; V gene: TRBV5-4; D gene: .; clone size: .; CDR3 protein: CASSEGGAGTDTQYF; CDR3 DNA: TGTGCCAGCAGCGAAGGAGGGGCAGGGACAGATACGCAGTATTTT
J gene: TRBJ1-1; V gene: TRBV18; D gene: .; clone size: .; CDR3 protein: CASSPSGRSPEAFF; CDR3 DNA: TGTGCCAGCTCACCCTCCGGGAGGAGCCCTGAAGCTTTCTTT
J gene: TRBJ2-3; V gene: TRBV10-3; D gene: .; clone size: .; CDR3 protein: CAINSLSDPDTQYF; CDR3 DNA: TGTGCCATCAACTCTCTCAGCGATCCGGATACGCAGTATTTT
J gene: TRBJ1-1; V gene: TRBV14; D gene: .; clone size: once; CDR3 protein: CASSQFGGWYTEAFF; CDR3 DNA: TGTGCCAGCAGCCAGTTCGGGGGGTGGTACACTGAAGCTTTCTTT
J gene: TRBJ2-3; V gene: TRBV5-3; D gene: .; clone size: .; CDR3 protein: CARSLAGEDLTDTQYF; CDR3 DNA: TGTGCCAGAAGCTTGGCGGGGGAAGACCTCACAGATACGCAGTATTTT
J gene: TRBJ1-5; V gene: TRBV15; D gene: TRBD1; clone size: .; CDR3 protein: CATSRALDRAGLNQPQHF; CDR3 DNA: TGTGCCACCAGCAGAGCTCTCGACAGGGCAGGCCTCAATCAGCCCCAGCATTTT
J gene: TRBJ2-1; V gene: TRBV15; D gene: TRBD1; clone size: few; CDR3 protein: CATSRDRGQGADEQFF; CDR3 DNA: TGTGCCACCAGCAGAGATCGGGGACAGGGGGCCGATGAGCAGTTCTTC
J gene: TRBJ1-6; V gene: TRBV5-5; D gene: TRBD1; clone size: .; CDR3 protein: CASSLGGQGISPLHF; CDR3 DNA: TGTGCCAGCAGCTTGGGAGGACAGGGTATCTCACCCCTCCACTTT
J gene: TRBJ2-6; V gene: TRBV19; D gene: .; clone size: .; CDR3 protein: CASRESGANVLTF; CDR3 DNA: TGTGCCAGTAGGGAGTCGGGGGCCAACGTCCTGACTTTC
J gene: TRBJ1-2; V gene: TRBV12-5; D gene: TRBD1; clone size: .; CDR3 protein: CASGPRTGGFGGYTF; CDR3 DNA: TGTGCTAGTGGGCCTAGGACAGGGGGTTTTGGTGGCTACACCTTC
J gene: TRBJ2-1; V gene: TRBV4-3; D gene: TRBD2; clone size: few; CDR3 protein: CASSQGSWTSGNNEQFF; CDR3 DNA: TGCGCCAGCAGCCAAGGGAGTTGGACTAGCGGTAACAATGAGCAGTTCTTC
J gene: TRBJ2-7; V gene: TRBV27; D gene: TRBD1; clone size: .; CDR3 protein: CASSLGLGQASYEQYF; CDR3 DNA: TGTGCCAGCAGTTTAGGGCTAGGACAGGCTTCATACGAGCAGTACTTC
J gene: TRBJ2-7; V gene: TRBV7-9; D gene: TRBD2; clone size: .; CDR3 protein: CASSSGLAGLCYF; CDR3 DNA: TGTGCCAGCAGCTCGGGACTAGCGGGGTTATGCTACTTC
J gene: TRBJ2-3; V gene: TRBV6-1; D gene: TRBD1; clone size: few; CDR3 protein: CASSGTGGADTQYF; CDR3 DNA: TGTGCCAGCAGTGGGACAGGGGGCGCAGATACGCAGTATTTT
J gene: TRBJ1-2; V gene: TRBV14; D gene: .; clone size: .; CDR3 protein: CASSQAQGLSYGYTF; CDR3 DNA: TGTGCCAGCAGCCAAGCTCAGGGGTTGAGCTATGGCTACACCTTC
J gene: TRBJ1-2; V gene: TRBV5-1; D gene: .; clone size: .; CDR3 protein: CASSPDSSNYGYTF; CDR3 DNA: TGCGCCAGCAGTCCAGACAGCTCTAACTATGGCTACACCTTC